This TCR beta chain was documented in a study of blood T cell repertoires in COVID-19. The CDR3 extends over 17 amino acids. V was clipped by 1 base and J by 3 bases, with 16 bases between them. Germline V gene data show CDR1 as KGHSH and CDR2 as LQKENI. Enrolled through a virtual design, the participants were between 18 and 89 years of age and came from about two dozen US areas. Participants' own reports of clinical history determined their cohort assignment. Within 2 weeks before study entry, exposed participants met a COVID-19 case. This clone has only one observation. Produced via immunoSEQ multiplex PCR; TCRdb's table is partial and in-frame only. The sample includes approximately 340,000 clones, approximately 90% seen only once; the top ten take roughly 0.9%.

The chain links TRBV18 to TRBJ2-1; D perhaps matches TRBD1 (7 bases). Sample: PBMCs or T cells enriched from blood (not recorded which). The clonotype was recovered from a woman aged 40 to 50 who had been exposed to COVID-19. The CDR3 loop is CASSPLPQGGNYNEQFF. The CDR3 nucleotides read TGTGCCAGCTCACCACTTCCCCAGGGGGGAAACTACAATGAGCAGTTCTTC. The whole variable domain, remainder taken from reference TRBV18 and TRBJ2-1, is NAGVMQNPRHLVRRRGQEARLRCSPMKGHSHVYWYRQLPEEGLKFMVYLQKENIIDESGMPKERFSAEFPKEGPSILRIQQVVRGDSAAYFCASSPLPQGGNYNEQFFGPGTRLTVL.